This TCR beta chain was documented in a study of T cells in Graves' hyperthyroidism and ophthalmopathy. Study-wide background: Pretreatment peripheral blood was obtained at initial diagnosis.

Germline trimming cut 0 bases from V and 2 bases from J; bases unmatched to any gene: 10. Germline assignment: CDR1 MGHRA and CDR2 YSYEKL. This CDR3 is built from 18 residues. The study based diagnoses on clinical symptoms, serum thyroxine and TRAb, thyroid ultrasound and orbital computed tomography. This clonotype has only a few counts. It was RNA transcripts that yielded the amplified TCR beta CDR3 regions. When the TCR CDR3 underwent first-round RT-PCR, the HTBI primer set was used. TCRdb recomputed calls from the multiplex PCR reads with MiXCR, one row per CDR3 protein. The repertoire has under 200,000 distinct CDR3 sequences, less than 10% of them found once; the top ten carry roughly a fifth.

The specimen was blood. The genes are TRBV4-1 and TRBJ2-7; 10 nucleotides align to TRBD2. The origin of this receptor is a woman between 18 and 29 years old with Graves' hyperthyroidism that later progressed to Graves' ophthalmopathy. The CDR3 loop is CASSQDGSRTSGPYEQYF. CDR3 bases: TGCGCCAGCAGCCAAGATGGGTCACGGACTAGCGGTCCCTACGAGCAGTACTTC.